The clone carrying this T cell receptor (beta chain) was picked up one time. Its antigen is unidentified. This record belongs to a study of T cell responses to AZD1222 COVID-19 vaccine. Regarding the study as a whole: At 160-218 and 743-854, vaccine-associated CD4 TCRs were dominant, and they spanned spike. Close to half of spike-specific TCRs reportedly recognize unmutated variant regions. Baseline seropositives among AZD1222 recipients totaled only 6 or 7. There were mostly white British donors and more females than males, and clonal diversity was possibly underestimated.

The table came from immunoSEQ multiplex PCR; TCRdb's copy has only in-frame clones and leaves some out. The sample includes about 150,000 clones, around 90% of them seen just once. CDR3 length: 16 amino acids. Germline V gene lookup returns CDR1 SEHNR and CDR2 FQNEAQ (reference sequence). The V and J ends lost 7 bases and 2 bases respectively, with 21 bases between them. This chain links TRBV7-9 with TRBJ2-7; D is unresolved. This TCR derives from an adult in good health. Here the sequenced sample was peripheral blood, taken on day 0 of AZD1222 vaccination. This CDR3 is CASTPGVLDGPYEQYF. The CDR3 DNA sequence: TGTGCCAGCACCCCTGGGGTGTTGGACGGACCCTACGAGCAGTACTTC.